This T cell receptor beta chain was captured in a study of blood T cell repertoires in COVID-19. The germline CDR1 and CDR2 sequences are WSHSY and SAAADI. V trimming: 0 bases; J trimming: 4 bases; junction bases outside the gene matches: 2. The CDR3 covers 14 residues. The repertoire was sequenced with immunoSEQ multiplex PCR; TCRdb's copy has only in-frame clones and lacks some. The sample consists of more than 250,000 clones, 80% to 90% of them appearing once. The clonotype originates from a woman between 18 and 29 years old who had recovered from COVID-19. The genes are TRBV10-2 and TRBJ1-2; 7 bases are a match to TRBD1. The sequencing sample was made of PBMCs or T cells enriched from blood (not recorded which). The CDR3 reads CASSESTGAYGYTF. The CDR3 region has the DNA TGCGCCAGCAGTGAGTCAACAGGGGCCTATGGCTACACCTTC.